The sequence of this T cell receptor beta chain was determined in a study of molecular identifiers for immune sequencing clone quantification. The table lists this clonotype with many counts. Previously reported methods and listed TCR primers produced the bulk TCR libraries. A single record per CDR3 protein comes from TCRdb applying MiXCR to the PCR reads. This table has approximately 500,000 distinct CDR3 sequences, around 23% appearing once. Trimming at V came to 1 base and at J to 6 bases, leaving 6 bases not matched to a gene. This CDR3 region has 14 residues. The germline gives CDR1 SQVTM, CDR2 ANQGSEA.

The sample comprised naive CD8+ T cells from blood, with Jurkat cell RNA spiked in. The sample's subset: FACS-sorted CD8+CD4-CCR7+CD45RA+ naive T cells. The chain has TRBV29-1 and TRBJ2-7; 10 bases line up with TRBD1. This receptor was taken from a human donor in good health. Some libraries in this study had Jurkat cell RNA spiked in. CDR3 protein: CSVEGRQGAREQYF. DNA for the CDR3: TGCAGCGTTGAAGGAAGACAGGGGGCGCGCGAGCAGTACTTC.